The following is a T cell receptor beta chain sequence with its context. CDR1 and CDR2 (germline): ENHRY, SYGVKD. CDR3 length equals 14 residues. V was clipped by 6 bases and J by 2 bases; unmatched bases: 4. The sample is drawn from a study of human T cells and chemical hapten exposure. TCRdb recomputed calls from the RACE reads with MiXCR, one row per CDR3 protein. This table has about 35,000 distinct CDR3 sequences, 9% to 15% appearing once. Time point noted: pre-sensitization, week 0. Treatment denoted: therapeutic diphenylcyclopropenone sensitization with weekly scalp DPC. Whole blood, unfractionated, served as the material for total RNA extraction. Blood draws preceded each patch test application.

This specimen was whole blood, taken in connection with sensitization to the hapten diphenylcyclopropenone (DPC). The TCR was taken from a woman in her thirties or forties with alopecia areata. Some clones in this sample may be carry-over from other donors' samples. This chain connects TRBV10-3 to TRBJ2-1, with 7 bases fitting TRBD2. The CDR3 here is CAISPSGAYNEQFF. The CDR3 DNA reads as TGTGCCATCAGCCCAAGCGGGGCCTACAATGAGCAGTTCTTC.